These 24 T cell receptor beta chains share one sample of origin, sequenced in a study of tumour-infiltrating T cells in Burkitt lymphoma (dated by TCRdb to the early 2020s). The library was made by the immunoSEQ multiplex PCR assay. TCRdb's version of the immuneACCESS table is confined to in-frame rearrangements and falls short of the full clone set. An unresolved V gene accounts for under half of the shortfall where checked; the remainder is of unknown origin. The sample yields thousands of clones; roughly 15% were counted once. Together, the top ten hold roughly 8% of the sample. The source material was tumor tissue. The receptors come from a human donor with Burkitt lymphoma.

This rearrangement joins TRBV7-2 to TRBJ2-3; D call uncertain. The germline V and J ends were trimmed by 3 bases and 4 bases, with 11 bases remaining between them. CDR3 size: 14 residues. The germline CDR1 and CDR2 sequences are SGHTA and FQGNSA. The CDR3 coding sequence is TGTGCCAGCAGCTTGAGACTCCGCTCAGATACGCAGTATTTT. As protein: CASSLRLRSDTQYF.

The DNA for the CDR3 is TGCGCCAGCAGCCAAGATCTCCGATACACTGAAGCTTTCTTT. It codes for CASSQDLRYTEAFF. The chain carries TRBV4-3 and TRBJ1-1; no firm D call. This CDR3 spans 14 amino acids. Germline CDR1 is LGHNA and CDR2 is YSLEER. The V gene lost 0 bases and the J gene lost 3 bases, with 8 bases spanning the gap.

This clone was seen a handful of times. This chain joins TRBV4-2 and TRBJ2-3; 11 bases agree with TRBD1. V lost 0 bases, J lost 1 base, and 6 bases stayed unmatched. The CDR3 is 18 amino acids. Germline CDR1 is LGHNA and CDR2 is YNFKEQ. CDR3 coding DNA: TGTGCCAGCAGCCAAGAGGTAGGACAGGGGGCCGGCACAGATACGCAGTATTTT. Translated: CASSQEVGQGAGTDTQYF.

This sequence joins TRBV4-1 and TRBJ1-6; TRBD1 agrees at 7 bases. CDR1 MGHRA and CDR2 YSYEKL come from the germline V gene. This CDR3 has 17 residues. J gave up 2 bases and V 2 bases, and 6 bases lay outside the gene matches. As DNA, the CDR3 is TGCGCCAGCAGCCAATCGGGGCAGGGGGCCTATAATTCACCCCTCCACTTT. It specifies CASSQSGQGAYNSPLHF.

V usage is TRBV27 and J usage is TRBJ2-7; TRBD1 agrees at 11 bases. V shed 4 bases and J 7 bases; nucleotides not matched to a gene: 3. Germline CDR1 MNHEY, CDR2 SMNVEV (reference sequence). The CDR3 runs to 13 residues. The CDR3 spells CASSSDRGLEQYF. The DNA for the CDR3 is TGTGCCAGCAGTTCGGACAGGGGGCTTGAGCAGTACTTC.

This clone was seen only a few times. The rearrangement links TRBV7-8 to TRBJ1-2, with a tentative D call TRBD1 (6 bases). The germline V and J ends were trimmed by 3 bases and 2 bases, with 25 bases remaining between them. This CDR3 has 19 residues. Germline V CDR1 and CDR2: SGHVS, FQNEAQ. The CDR3 loop is CASSFAKGGGGVVNYGYTF. The CDR3 nucleotides are TGTGCCAGCAGCTTCGCGAAGGGGGGCGGTGGGGTGGTGAACTATGGCTACACCTTC.

The rearrangement uses TRBV2 and TRBJ2-3; no clear D gene. This CDR3 is built from 12 residues. Germline CDR1 and CDR2: SNHLY and FYNNEI. Trimming removed 3 bases at V and 5 bases at J, with 6 bases between. The CDR3 DNA follows: TGTGCCAGCAGTGATCTCGAAGATACGCAGTATTTT. Encoded protein: CASSDLEDTQYF.

The CDR3 sequence: CASSGASGENTF. The DNA for the CDR3 is TGTGCCAGTTCCGGGGCCAGTGGGGAAAACACCTTC. The chain joins TRBV6-6 to TRBJ1-2; D is possibly TRBD1 (5 bases). The V gene lost 9 bases and the J gene lost 12 bases, with 20 bases spanning the gap. Looked up from germline, CDR1 is MNHNY and CDR2 is SVGAGI (reference sequence). The CDR3 spans 12 residues.

This clone was picked up a small number of times. The rearrangement uses TRBV7-9 and TRBJ2-3; 9 nucleotides line up with TRBD2. The J segment lost 4 bases and the V segment lost 1 base, leaving 6 bases of the junction unmatched. The CDR3 is 16 residues long. Germline values: CDR1 SEHNR, CDR2 FQNEAQ (reference sequence). The CDR3 sequence: CASSLDGGGAADTQYF. The CDR3 coding sequence is TGTGCCAGCAGCTTAGATGGCGGGGGGGCCGCAGATACGCAGTATTTT. Full variable domain (missing parts from reference TRBV7-9 and TRBJ2-3): DTGVSQNPRHKITKRGQNVTFRCDPISEHNRLYWYRQTLGQGPEFLTYFQNEAQLEKSRLLSDRFSAERPKGSFSTLEIQRTEQGDSAMYLCASSLDGGGAADTQYFGPGTRLTVL.

This clone was picked up a small number of times. This sequence joins TRBV4-3 and TRBJ1-4; perhaps TRBD1 as D (5 bases). The CDR3 runs to 16 residues. The V end lost 0 bases, the J end lost 7 bases, and 15 bases lay between the germline ends. Germline loops: CDR1 LGHNA, CDR2 YSLEER. As DNA, the CDR3 is TGCGCCAGCAGCCAAGATCCACAGGCAATGGGTGAAAAACTGTTTTTT. This translates into CASSQDPQAMGEKLFF.

There are a few counts of this clone. The chain joins TRBV6-6 to TRBJ2-5; D call uncertain. Trimming took 2 bases from V and 2 from J, leaving 9 bases between them. The germline V gene encodes CDR1 MNHNY and CDR2 SVGAGI (reference sequence). The CDR3 totals 14 residues. In DNA form, the CDR3 reads TGTGCCAGCAGTTACGGTAGCACACAAGAGACCCAGTACTTC. Translation gives CASSYGSTQETQYF.

The rearrangement links TRBV2 to TRBJ1-6; no reliable D call. From germline, CDR1 is SNHLY and CDR2 FYNNEI. CDR3 length equals 17 residues. Trimming stripped 2 bases from V and 6 bases from J, with 17 bases between. CDR3: CASSEIFGQWGNSPLHF. The CDR3 bases are TGTGCCAGCAGTGAAATCTTCGGGCAGTGGGGTAATTCACCCCTCCACTTT. Filled out from reference TRBV2 and TRBJ1-6, the complete variable domain reads EPEVTQTPSHQVTQMGQEVILRCVPISNHLYFYWYRQILGQKVEFLVSFYNNEISEKSEIFDDQFSVERPDGSNFTLKIRSTKLEDSAMYFCASSEIFGQWGNSPLHFGNGTRLTVT.

The chain recombines TRBV6-5 with TRBJ1-2; a weak D match, TRBD1 (6 bases). The CDR3 is 15 residues long. From germline, CDR1 is MNHEY and CDR2 SVGAGI. Trimming shortened V by 2 bases and J by 3 bases, and 13 bases separated the two germline ends. CDR3 nucleotides: TGTGCCAGCAGTTACCTACAGGGTGAGGACTATGGCTACACCTTC. It encodes CASSYLQGEDYGYTF.

By share, this clone counts as medium-sized. This sequence joins TRBV18 and TRBJ1-1, with unresolved D. The CDR3 has 18 residues. Between the trimmed V and J ends, which lost 3 bases and 7 bases, there was a span of 27 bases. Germline assignment: CDR1 KGHSH and CDR2 LQKENI. CDR3 region: CASSPAAGPQRGFFEAFF. Here the CDR3 DNA reads TGTGCCAGCTCACCGGCGGCGGGCCCCCAGCGCGGATTTTTTGAAGCTTTCTTT. Full variable domain (rest looked up from reference TRBV18 and TRBJ1-1): NAGVMQNPRHLVRRRGQEARLRCSPMKGHSHVYWYRQLPEEGLKFMVYLQKENIIDESGMPKERFSAEFPKEGPSILRIQQVVRGDSAAYFCASSPAAGPQRGFFEAFFGQGTRLTVV.

This chain links TRBV2 with TRBJ1-3, with no clear D. Per the germline V gene, CDR1 is SNHLY and CDR2 is FYNNEI. The CDR3 contains 13 residues. Trimming shortened V by 1 base and J by 7 bases, and 8 bases separated the two germline ends. The CDR3 nucleotides read TGTGCCAGCAGTGAAGGTCCGGGGAACACCATATATTTT. Amino acids: CASSEGPGNTIYF. Filled out from reference TRBV2 and TRBJ1-3, the complete variable domain reads EPEVTQTPSHQVTQMGQEVILRCVPISNHLYFYWYRQILGQKVEFLVSFYNNEISEKSEIFDDQFSVERPDGSNFTLKIRSTKLEDSAMYFCASSEGPGNTIYFGEGSWLTVV.

This clone has only a few counts. The J gene is TRBJ2-5, the V gene TRBV5-5, with unresolved D. Deletions cut 0 bases from V and 1 base from J, with 10 bases between. Germline CDR1 SGHKS, CDR2 YYEKEE (reference sequence). There are 15 residues in the CDR3. The CDR3 sequence: CASSLGGSRQETQYF. The CDR3 bases are TGTGCCAGCAGCTTGGGAGGATCACGCCAAGAGACCCAGTACTTC.

This clone appeared a few times. CDR3 loop: CASSLNAIQYF. As DNA, the CDR3 is TGTGCCAGCAGCTTGAACGCCATTCAGTACTTC. The genes are TRBV5-6 and TRBJ2-4; D ambiguous. Germline lookup yields CDR1 SGHDT and CDR2 YYEEEE. V was clipped by 1 base and J by 9 bases, with 5 bases between them. The CDR3 has 11 amino acids. The full variable domain, rest sourced from reference TRBV5-6 and TRBJ2-4, is DAGVTQSPTHLIKTRGQQVTLRCSPKSGHDTVSWYQQALGQGPQFIFQYYEEEERQRGNFPDRFSGHQFPNYSSELNVNALLLGDSALYLCASSLNAIQYFGAGTRLSVL.

This clone was seen a few times. V usage is TRBV18 and J usage is TRBJ2-7; 12 bases agree with TRBD2. With V trimmed by 3 bases and J by 3 bases, 3 bases remained unmatched. The germline CDR1 and CDR2 sequences are KGHSH and LQKENI. The CDR3 is 15 residues long. The CDR3 loop is CASSPTSGGNYEQYF. CDR3 bases: TGTGCCAGCTCACCCACTAGCGGGGGGAACTACGAGCAGTACTTC. Together with reference TRBV18 and TRBJ2-7, the CDR3 gives the full variable domain: NAGVMQNPRHLVRRRGQEARLRCSPMKGHSHVYWYRQLPEEGLKFMVYLQKENIIDESGMPKERFSAEFPKEGPSILRIQQVVRGDSAAYFCASSPTSGGNYEQYFGPGTRLTVT.

The chain uses TRBV5-8 and TRBJ1-4, with D possibly TRBD1 on 5 matching bases. Germline assignment: CDR1 SGHTS and CDR2 YDEGEE. The CDR3 runs 16 residues. With 2 bases removed from V and 3 bases from J, the gap between germline ends came to 14 bases. CDR3 residues: CASSFGVAGPNEKLFF. The DNA for the CDR3 is TGTGCCAGCAGCTTCGGAGTGGCGGGACCTAATGAAAAACTGTTTTTT. The whole variable domain, filled in from reference TRBV5-8 and TRBJ1-4, reads EAGVTQSPTHLIKTRGQQATLRCSPISGHTSVYWYQQALGLGLQFLLWYDEGEERNRGNFPPRFSGRQFPNYSSELNVNALELEDSALYLCASSFGVAGPNEKLFFGSGTQLSVL.

This clone was counted between two and nine times. The V gene is TRBV11-2, the J gene TRBJ1-6; TRBD1 matches 8 bases. The CDR3 has 14 residues. Germline-derived CDR1 and CDR2 are SGHAT and FQNNGV. Trimming cost V 6 bases and J 10 bases; bases outside gene matches: 8. CDR3 nucleotides: TGTGCCAGCAGGCGACAGGGGAAAGGCTCACCCCTCCACTTT. Translating gives CASRRQGKGSPLHF.

This clone came up a few times. A junction end diverges from the germline sequence, so it may reflect a read error. The chain has TRBV15 and TRBJ2-3; D may be TRBD2 (6 bases). CDR1 is LNHNV and CDR2 is YYDKDF in the germline V gene (reference sequence). CDR3 size: 10 residues. The CDR3 is CATSRTRIHF. CDR3 DNA: TGTGCCACCAGCAGGACTAGGATCCATTTT.

The chain joins TRBV5-1 to TRBJ1-1, with TRBD1 identical over 10 bases. The CDR3 is 14 residues long. V was pared by 2 bases and J by 4 bases, with 2 bases of the junction left unmatched. CDR1 is SGHRS, CDR2 YFSETQ, per germline. The CDR3 sequence: CASSFRDRGTEAFF. Written as DNA, the CDR3 is TGCGCCAGCAGCTTCCGGGACAGGGGCACTGAAGCTTTCTTT.

This clone was picked up a small number of times. This CDR3 reads CASSLNSYEQYF. The CDR3 DNA sequence: TGTGCCAGCAGCCTCAACTCCTACGAGCAGTACTTC. The rearrangement links TRBV5-4 to TRBJ2-7, with D uncertain. CDR1 is SGHNT and CDR2 is YYREEE in the germline V gene (reference sequence). Trimming shortened V by 4 bases and J by 0 bases, and 5 bases separated the two germline ends. The CDR3 contains 12 residues.

This clone was found a few times. V usage is TRBV5-1 and J usage is TRBJ2-3; possible D gene TRBD2, 6 bases. Germline-derived CDR1 and CDR2 are SGHRS and YFSETQ. The CDR3 is 12 amino acids. The V end lost 2 bases, the J end lost 6 bases, and 7 bases lay between the germline ends. Written as DNA, the CDR3 is TGCGCCAGCAGCTTTGCGGGGGATACGCAGTATTTT. Its translation is CASSFAGDTQYF.